This T cell receptor beta chain was sequenced for a study of T cell changes during pregnancy in multiple sclerosis. The CDR3 is 14 amino acids. Trimming pared 5 bases from V and 5 bases from J, leaving 15 bases between. Per germline, CDR1 KGHSH and CDR2 LQKENI. Assay: immunoSEQ multiplex PCR; the TCRdb copy retains only in-frame clones and omits some. The data contain 80,000 or so clones, about 90% of them seen just once; the ten biggest clones take up 2% to 3%. The source of this sequence is a female donor with multiple sclerosis, enrolled in a pregnancy study. This specimen consisted of peripheral blood, obtained before pregnancy. The chain employs TRBV18 and TRBJ2-5, with D tentatively TRBD1 (6 bases). The DNA of the CDR3 is TGTGCCAGCTCATCGACAGGCGATTCGGAGACCCAGTACTTC. Protein product: CASSSTGDSETQYF.